A selection of T cell receptor beta chains follows, all from one sample in a study of Ad26.COV2.S vaccination and SARS-CoV-2 variants. Libraries were prepared by immunoSEQ multiplex PCR; TCRdb keeps only in-frame clonotypes and omits some of them. The sample records about 250,000 clones, around 87% being singletons. This material consisted of peripheral blood, taken in a trial of Ad26.COV2.S vaccine versus placebo. Receptor source: a person between 18 and 59 years old who received the Ad26.COV2.S COVID-19 vaccine or a placebo. The conserved cysteine and the conserved F or W are not part of the CDR3 here.

j_call: TRBJ2-7
v_call: TRBV6-5
cdr3_length: 11
cdr3_aa: ASSYSGAYEQY

j_call: TRBJ1-2
v_call: TRBV7-9
cdr3_length: 16
cdr3_aa: ASSSLQGAELPNYGYT

j_call: TRBJ1-2
v_call: TRBV12-3/TRBV12-4
cdr3_length: 10
cdr3_aa: ASSDGSYGYT

j_call: TRBJ2-7
v_call: TRBV5-1
cdr3_length: 12
cdr3_aa: ASTETGGRDEQY

j_call: TRBJ2-3
v_call: TRBV7-2
cdr3_length: 13
cdr3_aa: ASSLAYIGTDTQY

j_call: TRBJ2-3
v_call: TRBV3-1/TRBV3-2
cdr3_length: 15
cdr3_aa: ASSQTFRTGGGDTQY

j_call: TRBJ1-5
v_call: TRBV30
cdr3_length: 11
cdr3_aa: AWSVGGGQPQH

j_call: TRBJ2-1
v_call: TRBV5-1
cdr3_length: 14
cdr3_aa: ASSLVAGGGYNEQF

j_call: TRBJ2-7
v_call: TRBV5-6
cdr3_length: 14
cdr3_aa: ASSQTGFLGSYEQY

j_call: TRBJ1-2
v_call: TRBV5-1
cdr3_length: 13
cdr3_aa: ASSFPGGQNYGYT

j_call: TRBJ1-3
v_call: TRBV5-5
cdr3_length: 16
cdr3_aa: ASSLGPRDTSSGNTIY

j_call: TRBJ2-7
v_call: TRBV10-1
cdr3_length: 11
cdr3_aa: ASSRDRRYEQY

j_call: TRBJ2-5
v_call: TRBV7-9
cdr3_length: 13
cdr3_aa: ASSSYGEGGETQY

j_call: TRBJ2-7
v_call: TRBV5-6
cdr3_length: 14
cdr3_aa: ASSLKGPLTLYEQY

j_call: TRBJ1-4
v_call: TRBV19
cdr3_length: 15
cdr3_aa: ASSPWDLGQGTEKLF

j_call: TRBJ1-5
v_call: TRBV5-8
cdr3_length: 12
cdr3_aa: ASSLDSRNQPQH

j_call: TRBJ1-2
v_call: TRBV28
cdr3_length: 13
cdr3_aa: ASSFALPANYGYT

j_call: TRBJ1-1
v_call: TRBV29-1
cdr3_length: 11
cdr3_aa: SVTRDTNTEAF

j_call: TRBJ2-1
v_call: TRBV5-6
cdr3_length: 12
cdr3_aa: ASSADQTAHEQF

j_call: TRBJ1-1
v_call: TRBV6-5
cdr3_length: 12
cdr3_aa: ASSYGTGATEAF

j_call: TRBJ1-5
v_call: TRBV3-1/TRBV3-2
cdr3_length: 13
cdr3_aa: ASSQGFDSNQPQH

j_call: TRBJ1-2
v_call: TRBV12-3/TRBV12-4
cdr3_length: 11
cdr3_aa: ASSRTGPYGYT

j_call: TRBJ2-1
v_call: TRBV11-1
cdr3_length: 13
cdr3_aa: ASREGREPYNEQF

j_call: TRBJ1-5
v_call: TRBV2
cdr3_length: 11
cdr3_aa: ASSDDFRQPQH

j_call: TRBJ2-7
v_call: TRBV3-1/TRBV3-2
cdr3_length: 13
cdr3_aa: ASSQGWTSDYEQY

j_call: TRBJ2-1
v_call: TRBV24-1
cdr3_length: 12
cdr3_aa: ATSDLSKGYEQF

j_call: TRBJ1-1
v_call: TRBV5-1
cdr3_length: 12
cdr3_aa: ASTVDGGQGEAF

j_call: TRBJ1-2
v_call: TRBV3-1/TRBV3-2
cdr3_length: 13
cdr3_aa: ASSQGQGPNYGYT

j_call: TRBJ2-7
v_call: TRBV11-1
cdr3_length: 11
cdr3_aa: ASRVEGSYEQY

j_call: TRBJ2-5
v_call: TRBV10-3
cdr3_length: 10
cdr3_aa: AISDLGETQY

j_call: TRBJ1-5
v_call: TRBV9
cdr3_length: 14
cdr3_aa: ASSAGSGGLNQPQH

j_call: TRBJ1-1
v_call: TRBV5-1
cdr3_length: 12
cdr3_aa: ASNRGGASTEAF

j_call: TRBJ2-7
v_call: TRBV7-9
cdr3_length: 10
cdr3_aa: ASSSGPFEQY

j_call: TRBJ2-3
v_call: TRBV9
cdr3_length: 14
cdr3_aa: ASSVRSSGSTDTQY

j_call: TRBJ1-4
v_call: TRBV2
cdr3_length: 12
cdr3_aa: ASSEYTTNEKLF

j_call: TRBJ2-7
v_call: TRBV7-2
cdr3_length: 11
cdr3_aa: ASSLESLYEQY

j_call: TRBJ1-2
v_call: TRBV2
cdr3_length: 12
cdr3_aa: ASILAEANYGYT

j_call: TRBJ2-7
v_call: TRBV5-5
cdr3_length: 11
cdr3_aa: ASSLNGSPPQY

j_call: TRBJ2-1
v_call: TRBV7-2
cdr3_length: 12
cdr3_aa: ASSFWVIGNEQF

j_call: TRBJ2-7
v_call: TRBV5-1
cdr3_length: 13
cdr3_aa: ASSLTSGTIHEQY

j_call: TRBJ2-3
v_call: TRBV2
cdr3_length: 11
cdr3_aa: AGGRGRTDTQY

j_call: TRBJ1-1
v_call: TRBV13
cdr3_length: 13
cdr3_aa: ASSFGTGAKTEAF

j_call: TRBJ1-2
v_call: TRBV27
cdr3_length: 11
cdr3_aa: ASREAGGLGYT

j_call: TRBJ2-3
v_call: TRBV7-9
cdr3_length: 11
cdr3_aa: ASSSYSTDTQY

j_call: TRBJ2-1
v_call: TRBV4-2
cdr3_length: 14
cdr3_aa: ASSQDSRGSYNEQF

j_call: TRBJ2-5
v_call: TRBV7-9
cdr3_length: 12
cdr3_aa: ASSLAGYRETQY

j_call: TRBJ2-6
v_call: TRBV14
cdr3_length: 13
cdr3_aa: ASSLGTAGANVLT

j_call: TRBJ2-1
v_call: TRBV15
cdr3_length: 13
cdr3_aa: ATSRDRHPSNEQF

j_call: TRBJ2-2
v_call: TRBV30
cdr3_length: 16
cdr3_aa: AWSNEGLAGGRNGELF